The rows below give T cell receptor beta chains drawn from one sample of a study of blood T cell repertoires in COVID-19. Profiling relied on immunoSEQ multiplex PCR, and the TCRdb table lists in-frame clones only, not all of them. Of roughly 410,000 clones listed, over 75% are singletons. The sample was peripheral blood. These receptors were obtained from a woman between 35 and 50 years old with COVID-19, enrolled during active disease. CDR3s include the opening cysteine and the closing phenylalanine or tryptophan. The order of the fields is D gene, V gene, CDR3 length, clone size, J gene, CDR3 protein, CDR3 DNA. The D gene is left open where the match is weak. Only some rows state a clone size, as once, few, many or a class for expanded clones.

D gene: TRBD1; V gene: TRBV12-3/TRBV12-4; CDR3 length: 12; clone size: -; J gene: TRBJ2-7; CDR3 protein: CASRTGQGGQYF; CDR3 DNA: TGTGCCAGCAGGACGGGACAGGGAGGGCAGTACTTC
D gene: -; V gene: TRBV2; CDR3 length: 14; clone size: -; J gene: TRBJ1-6; CDR3 protein: CASSTSSYNSPLHF; CDR3 DNA: TGTGCCAGCAGCACGAGCTCCTATAATTCACCCCTCCACTTT
D gene: -; V gene: TRBV7-8; CDR3 length: 18; clone size: -; J gene: TRBJ1-2; CDR3 protein: CASSLVGLLDSHNYGYTF; CDR3 DNA: TGTGCCAGCAGCTTAGTTGGTCTGTTAGACAGCCACAACTATGGCTACACCTTC
D gene: -; V gene: TRBV7-2; CDR3 length: 13; clone size: -; J gene: TRBJ1-5; CDR3 protein: CASSLAFNQPQHF; CDR3 DNA: TGTGCCAGCAGCTTAGCCTTCAATCAGCCCCAGCATTTT
D gene: TRBD1; V gene: TRBV28; CDR3 length: 13; clone size: many; J gene: TRBJ1-2; CDR3 protein: CASSWDRAYGYTF; CDR3 DNA: TGTGCCAGCAGCTGGGACAGGGCGTATGGCTACACCTTC
D gene: TRBD1; V gene: TRBV19; CDR3 length: 16; clone size: once; J gene: TRBJ1-2; CDR3 protein: CASSDQFRDRVEGYTF; CDR3 DNA: TGTGCCAGTAGTGATCAATTCCGGGACAGGGTTGAAGGCTACACCTTC
D gene: -; V gene: TRBV18; CDR3 length: 14; clone size: -; J gene: TRBJ1-2; CDR3 protein: CASSPPVRSDGYTF; CDR3 DNA: TGTGCCAGCTCACCACCGGTCAGGTCTGATGGCTACACCTTC
D gene: -; V gene: TRBV25-1; CDR3 length: 16; clone size: few; J gene: TRBJ2-2; CDR3 protein: CASSPLTGRSAGELFF; CDR3 DNA: TGTGCCAGCAGTCCCCTCACGGGTCGTTCGGCCGGGGAGCTGTTTTTT
D gene: -; V gene: TRBV27; CDR3 length: 14; clone size: -; J gene: TRBJ2-5; CDR3 protein: CASSFGGGQETQYF; CDR3 DNA: TGTGCCAGCAGTTTTGGGGGAGGCCAAGAGACCCAGTACTTC
D gene: TRBD2; V gene: TRBV28; CDR3 length: 13; clone size: -; J gene: TRBJ2-2; CDR3 protein: CASGLVGSGELFF; CDR3 DNA: TGTGCCAGTGGACTAGTGGGTTCCGGGGAGCTGTTTTTT
D gene: TRBD1; V gene: TRBV19; CDR3 length: 14; clone size: -; J gene: TRBJ2-3; CDR3 protein: CASSTQGGVDTQYF; CDR3 DNA: TGTGCCAGTAGTACACAGGGGGGAGTAGATACGCAGTATTTT
D gene: -; V gene: TRBV6-5; CDR3 length: 14; clone size: -; J gene: TRBJ1-2; CDR3 protein: CASSLGEGDYGYTF; CDR3 DNA: TGTGCCAGCAGTTTAGGGGAGGGTGACTATGGCTACACCTTC
D gene: -; V gene: TRBV2; CDR3 length: 14; clone size: few; J gene: TRBJ1-1; CDR3 protein: CASRREVGNTEAFF; CDR3 DNA: TGTGCCAGCAGGCGGGAGGTGGGGAACACTGAAGCTTTCTTT
D gene: TRBD1; V gene: TRBV7-8; CDR3 length: 14; clone size: -; J gene: TRBJ1-2; CDR3 protein: CASSLGAQGYGYTF; CDR3 DNA: TGTGCCAGCAGCTTAGGCGCACAGGGGTATGGCTACACCTTC
D gene: TRBD1; V gene: TRBV28; CDR3 length: 15; clone size: -; J gene: TRBJ1-1; CDR3 protein: CASSSYTPGQGRAFF; CDR3 DNA: TGTGCCAGCAGTTCCTATACGCCGGGACAGGGGCGGGCTTTCTTT
D gene: -; V gene: TRBV28; CDR3 length: 14; clone size: few; J gene: TRBJ2-7; CDR3 protein: CASSWTEGRYEQYF; CDR3 DNA: TGTGCCAGCAGTTGGACGGAGGGGCGCTACGAGCAGTACTTC
D gene: TRBD1; V gene: TRBV27; CDR3 length: 14; clone size: -; J gene: TRBJ1-4; CDR3 protein: CASSSNRGGEKLFF; CDR3 DNA: TGTGCCAGCAGTTCGAACAGGGGAGGTGAAAAACTGTTTTTT
D gene: -; V gene: TRBV7-2; CDR3 length: 15; clone size: once; J gene: TRBJ2-7; CDR3 protein: CASSLDWYSSYEQYF; CDR3 DNA: TGTGCCAGCAGCCTTGACTGGTATAGCTCCTACGAGCAGTACTTC
D gene: -; V gene: TRBV28; CDR3 length: 16; clone size: -; J gene: TRBJ1-3; CDR3 protein: CASSPLTMSSGNTIYF; CDR3 DNA: TGTGCCAGCAGTCCCTTAACGATGAGCTCTGGAAACACCATATATTTT
D gene: TRBD2; V gene: TRBV7-2; CDR3 length: 14; clone size: -; J gene: TRBJ2-1; CDR3 protein: CASSPGLASGEQFF; CDR3 DNA: TGTGCCAGCAGCCCGGGACTAGCGAGCGGTGAGCAGTTCTTC
D gene: -; V gene: TRBV4-1; CDR3 length: 15; clone size: -; J gene: TRBJ2-5; CDR3 protein: CASSLWAGLQETQYF; CDR3 DNA: TGCGCCAGCAGCCTCTGGGCCGGCCTCCAAGAGACCCAGTACTTC
D gene: -; V gene: TRBV19; CDR3 length: 14; clone size: -; J gene: TRBJ1-2; CDR3 protein: CATKRERSTMSYTF; CDR3 DNA: TGTGCCACCAAGAGGGAGCGCAGTACTATGAGCTACACCTTC
D gene: -; V gene: TRBV7-2; CDR3 length: 12; clone size: few; J gene: TRBJ1-1; CDR3 protein: CASSLRVTEAFF; CDR3 DNA: TGTGCCAGCAGCCTCAGGGTTACTGAAGCTTTCTTT
D gene: -; V gene: TRBV10-1; CDR3 length: 17; clone size: -; J gene: TRBJ1-5; CDR3 protein: CASPWEADGISNQPQHF; CDR3 DNA: TGCGCCAGCCCATGGGAGGCAGACGGTATTAGCAATCAGCCCCAGCATTTT
D gene: -; V gene: TRBV21-1; CDR3 length: 18; clone size: -; J gene: TRBJ2-1; CDR3 protein: CASSKPRLAVFGGNEQFF; CDR3 DNA: TGTGCCAGCAGCAAACCGAGACTAGCGGTTTTCGGGGGGAATGAGCAGTTCTTC
D gene: -; V gene: TRBV28; CDR3 length: 16; clone size: -; J gene: TRBJ1-5; CDR3 protein: CASSLLGGGSNQPQHF; CDR3 DNA: TGTGCCAGCAGTTTATTGGGCGGGGGATCGAATCAGCCCCAGCATTTT
D gene: TRBD1; V gene: TRBV10-3; CDR3 length: 14; clone size: -; J gene: TRBJ1-1; CDR3 protein: CAISNDRGPTEAFF; CDR3 DNA: TGTGCCATCAGTAACGACAGGGGGCCTACTGAAGCTTTCTTT
D gene: TRBD2; V gene: TRBV9; CDR3 length: 15; clone size: -; J gene: TRBJ2-7; CDR3 protein: CASSVGLAGIDEQYF; CDR3 DNA: TGTGCCAGCAGCGTAGGGCTAGCGGGAATCGACGAGCAGTACTTC
D gene: -; V gene: TRBV19; CDR3 length: 16; clone size: -; J gene: TRBJ1-3; CDR3 protein: CATQDTYFLSGNTIYF; CDR3 DNA: TGTGCCACCCAAGACACCTACTTTCTCTCTGGAAACACCATATATTTT
D gene: TRBD1; V gene: TRBV10-3; CDR3 length: 14; clone size: once; J gene: TRBJ2-2; CDR3 protein: CAIRTTGASGELFF; CDR3 DNA: TGTGCCATCAGGACCACAGGGGCGTCCGGGGAGCTGTTTTTT
D gene: TRBD1; V gene: TRBV5-1; CDR3 length: 15; clone size: -; J gene: TRBJ1-1; CDR3 protein: CASSLGDSSYTEAFF; CDR3 DNA: TGCGCCAGCAGCTTGGGGGACAGCTCATACACTGAAGCTTTCTTT
D gene: TRBD1; V gene: TRBV28; CDR3 length: 15; clone size: -; J gene: TRBJ1-2; CDR3 protein: CASTLRTGTGRGYTF; CDR3 DNA: TGTGCCAGCACGCTACGGACAGGGACAGGGCGAGGCTACACCTTC
D gene: -; V gene: TRBV7-9; CDR3 length: 15; clone size: -; J gene: TRBJ1-4; CDR3 protein: CASSPIRGGGEKLFF; CDR3 DNA: TGTGCCAGCAGCCCCATACGCGGGGGCGGTGAAAAACTGTTTTTT
D gene: -; V gene: TRBV19; CDR3 length: 16; clone size: -; J gene: TRBJ2-1; CDR3 protein: CASSLVVMSGDNEQFF; CDR3 DNA: TGTGCCAGTAGTTTAGTAGTGATGTCAGGGGACAATGAGCAGTTCTTC
D gene: -; V gene: TRBV15; CDR3 length: 14; clone size: -; J gene: TRBJ1-2; CDR3 protein: CATSRVQGNYGYTF; CDR3 DNA: TGTGCCACCAGCAGAGTGCAGGGTAACTATGGCTACACCTTC
D gene: TRBD1; V gene: TRBV27; CDR3 length: 13; clone size: -; J gene: TRBJ2-7; CDR3 protein: CASSSGTGGEQYF; CDR3 DNA: TGTGCCAGCAGTTCGGGGACAGGGGGCGAGCAGTACTTC
D gene: -; V gene: TRBV6-5; CDR3 length: 16; clone size: once; J gene: TRBJ2-5; CDR3 protein: CASSYARARAEETQYF; CDR3 DNA: TGTGCCAGCAGTTACGCACGCGCCAGGGCGGAAGAGACCCAGTACTTC
D gene: TRBD1; V gene: TRBV4-3; CDR3 length: 15; clone size: -; J gene: TRBJ1-4; CDR3 protein: CASSLSGTGNEKLFF; CDR3 DNA: TGCGCCAGCAGCCTCTCCGGGACAGGGAATGAAAAACTGTTTTTT
D gene: TRBD1; V gene: TRBV28; CDR3 length: 14; clone size: few; J gene: TRBJ1-6; CDR3 protein: CASRTTGVGSPLHF; CDR3 DNA: TGTGCCAGCAGAACAACAGGGGTGGGTTCACCCCTCCACTTT
D gene: TRBD1; V gene: TRBV27; CDR3 length: 14; clone size: -; J gene: TRBJ2-2; CDR3 protein: CASSSRDRTGELFF; CDR3 DNA: TGTGCCAGCAGTTCCCGGGACAGGACCGGGGAGCTGTTTTTT
D gene: TRBD1; V gene: TRBV2; CDR3 length: 15; clone size: -; J gene: TRBJ1-5; CDR3 protein: CASSRIQGAGQPQHF; CDR3 DNA: TGTGCCAGCAGTCGCATCCAGGGGGCGGGTCAGCCCCAGCATTTT
D gene: -; V gene: TRBV6-5; CDR3 length: 14; clone size: -; J gene: TRBJ1-3; CDR3 protein: CASSQGRAGNTIYF; CDR3 DNA: TGTGCCAGCAGCCAGGGGCGGGCTGGAAACACCATATATTTT
D gene: TRBD1; V gene: TRBV7-2; CDR3 length: 14; clone size: -; J gene: TRBJ2-3; CDR3 protein: CASTLTGLTDTQYF; CDR3 DNA: TGTGCCAGCACCCTGACAGGGTTGACAGATACGCAGTATTTT
D gene: -; V gene: TRBV7-9; CDR3 length: 13; clone size: -; J gene: TRBJ2-1; CDR3 protein: CASSFWERHEQFF; CDR3 DNA: TGTGCCAGCAGCTTCTGGGAGCGCCATGAGCAGTTCTTC
D gene: -; V gene: TRBV11-3; CDR3 length: 14; clone size: -; J gene: TRBJ2-3; CDR3 protein: CASSLGGVTDTQYF; CDR3 DNA: TGTGCCAGCAGCTTAGGGGGGGTGACAGATACGCAGTATTTT
D gene: -; V gene: TRBV29-1; CDR3 length: 13; clone size: -; J gene: TRBJ1-3; CDR3 protein: CSAQTSSGNTIYF; CDR3 DNA: TGCAGCGCCCAGACTAGCTCTGGAAACACCATATATTTT
D gene: TRBD2; V gene: TRBV27; CDR3 length: 15; clone size: -; J gene: TRBJ2-7; CDR3 protein: CASSTMGREGFEQYF; CDR3 DNA: TGTGCCAGCAGCACTATGGGGCGGGAGGGTTTCGAGCAGTACTTC
D gene: TRBD1; V gene: TRBV27; CDR3 length: 15; clone size: -; J gene: TRBJ1-4; CDR3 protein: CASSSRGMANEKLFF; CDR3 DNA: TGTGCCAGCAGCTCCAGGGGGATGGCTAATGAAAAACTGTTTTTT
D gene: TRBD2; V gene: TRBV2; CDR3 length: 16; clone size: -; J gene: TRBJ2-7; CDR3 protein: CASSAMGGEGSYEQYF; CDR3 DNA: TGTGCCAGCAGCGCCATGGGGGGGGAGGGATCCTACGAGCAGTACTTC
D gene: -; V gene: TRBV25-1; CDR3 length: 15; clone size: -; J gene: TRBJ2-5; CDR3 protein: CASRDSRVMGQTQYF; CDR3 DNA: TGTGCCAGCAGGGACTCGCGGGTTATGGGTCAGACCCAGTACTTC
D gene: TRBD1; V gene: TRBV27; CDR3 length: 16; clone size: -; J gene: TRBJ2-7; CDR3 protein: CASSFSPGTGHYEQYF; CDR3 DNA: TGTGCCAGCAGTTTCTCCCCCGGGACAGGGCACTACGAGCAGTACTTC
D gene: TRBD2; V gene: TRBV9; CDR3 length: 15; clone size: -; J gene: TRBJ2-7; CDR3 protein: CASSFSPSGSYEQYF; CDR3 DNA: TGTGCCAGCAGTTTCAGCCCGAGCGGGAGCTACGAGCAGTACTTC
D gene: -; V gene: TRBV19; CDR3 length: 15; clone size: -; J gene: TRBJ2-2; CDR3 protein: CASNPSQGFTGELFF; CDR3 DNA: TGTGCCAGTAACCCTTCTCAGGGATTCACCGGGGAGCTGTTTTTT